Shown below are 7 T cell receptor beta chains from a single sample sequenced in a study of blood T cell repertoires in COVID-19. The method was immunoSEQ multiplex PCR; TCRdb's version includes in-frame clones alone and lacks a portion of them. The sample consists of about 290,000 clones, 85% of them appearing once. The sample comprised peripheral blood. These receptors originate from a woman aged 45-65 years with active or convalescent COVID-19.

The chain joins TRBV4-1 to TRBJ1-2; weak D call: TRBD1 (5 bases). The CDR3 runs 15 residues. In germline, CDR1 is MGHRA, CDR2 YSYEKL. Trimming pared 2 bases from V and 8 bases from J, leaving 18 bases between. CDR3: CASSQPTAKVRGYTF. CDR3 coding DNA: TGCGCCAGCAGCCAACCGACAGCGAAAGTGAGGGGCTACACCTTC.

This rearrangement joins TRBV10-3 to TRBJ2-3; tentative D call: TRBD1 (5 bases). V lost 0 bases to trimming and J lost 6 bases, with 10 bases between them. Germline loops: CDR1 ENHRY, CDR2 SYGVKD. This CDR3 has 14 residues. The CDR3 region has the DNA TGTGCCATCAGTGAGTCGCCAGGGCTGGATACGCAGTATTTT. This gives the protein CAISESPGLDTQYF.

In its sample, this clone was seen once. V gene TRBV30 combines with J gene TRBJ1-1; 7 positions match TRBD1. Germline CDR1 and CDR2: GTSNPN and SVGIG (reference sequence). J gave up 11 bases and V 0 bases, and 9 bases lay outside the gene matches. CDR3 size: 13 residues. CDR3: CAWSVGTHRGAFF. CDR3 in DNA: TGTGCCTGGAGTGTAGGGACACACAGGGGTGCTTTCTTT.

V is TRBV5-1 and J is TRBJ2-1; D is possibly TRBD1 (6 bases). This CDR3 is 13 amino acids long. The V end lost 0 bases, the J end lost 5 bases, and 6 bases lay between the germline ends. Germline CDR1 SGHRS, CDR2 YFSETQ. CDR3 loop: CASSLEGDNEQFF. The CDR3 nucleotides are TGCGCCAGCAGCTTGGAGGGGGACAATGAGCAGTTCTTC.

Many counts were recorded for this clone. This sequence joins TRBV11-2 and TRBJ2-5; 8 bases are a match to TRBD1. CDR1 is SGHAT, CDR2 FQNNGV, per germline. V shed 5 bases, J shed 4 bases, and the junction held 9 bases outside the gene matches. The CDR3 is 15 residues long. This CDR3 reads CASSLYSGQGETQYF. The CDR3, as DNA: TGTGCCAGCAGCCTCTATTCCGGACAGGGAGAGACCCAGTACTTC.

The V gene is TRBV19, the J gene TRBJ2-5; D is possibly TRBD1 (6 bases). This CDR3 comprises 15 residues. Trimming pared 2 bases from V and 2 bases from J, leaving 12 bases between. Germline V lookup: CDR1 LNHDA, CDR2 SQIVND (reference sequence). The CDR3, as DNA: TGTGCCAGTAGTATACGGCCCCAGGGGCAAGAGACCCAGTACTTC. This sequence encodes CASSIRPQGQETQYF.

The chain has TRBV12-5 and TRBJ2-7; TRBD2 aligns across 11 bases. The V segment lost 2 bases and the J segment 4 bases; nucleotides outside the gene matches: 16. The CDR3 runs 19 residues. Looked up from germline, CDR1 is LGHNT and CDR2 is FRNRAP. DNA of the CDR3: TGTGCTAGTGGTTTGTTACGACTCACTCCTAGCGGGAGGTCTTACGAGCAGTACTTC. Protein product: CASGLLRLTPSGRSYEQYF.